Following are 19 T cell receptor beta chains from one sample sequenced in a study of blood T cell repertoires in COVID-19. TCRdb's table, derived via immunoSEQ multiplex PCR, lists solely in-frame clones and lacks some. The table includes nearly 110,000 clones, about two thirds detected once. Sample: peripheral blood. These receptors all come from a human donor with acute or convalescent COVID-19. The donor label of this sample is uncertain.

V gene TRBV9 combines with J gene TRBJ1-1; D remains unclear. The CDR3 is 16 residues long. Trimming pared 3 bases from V and 1 base from J, leaving 16 bases between. Germline V gene lookup returns CDR1 SGDLS and CDR2 YYNGEE. CDR3: CASSAPTGISNTEAFF. DNA of the CDR3: TGTGCCAGCAGCGCCCCTACCGGGATATCGAACACTGAAGCTTTCTTT.

CDR3 protein: CASRFGQGTNEKLFF. The CDR3 DNA is TGTGCCAGCAGGTTCGGACAGGGCACTAATGAAAAACTGTTTTTT. This sequence joins TRBV11-2 and TRBJ1-4; 8 bases map to TRBD1. V lost 6 bases to trimming and J lost 2 bases; unmatched junction nucleotides: 5. Germline V gene data show CDR1 as SGHAT and CDR2 as FQNNGV. The CDR3 runs 15 residues.

This chain connects TRBV6-1 to TRBJ2-3; D perhaps matches TRBD2 (6 bases). The germline gives CDR1 MNHNS, CDR2 SASEGT. The CDR3 is made up of 16 amino acids. V was shortened by 3 bases and J by 0 bases, with 13 bases between the two germline ends. The CDR3 nucleotides are TGTGCCAGCAGTGAGCAACCGGGACTTAGCACAGATACGCAGTATTTT. It yields the protein CASSEQPGLSTDTQYF.

The gene calls are TRBV5-1 and TRBJ1-2, with 10 bases lining up with TRBD1. Per germline, CDR1 SGHRS and CDR2 YFSETQ. The CDR3 length is 18 residues. V lost 0 bases to trimming and J lost 4 bases; unmatched junction nucleotides: 12. The DNA for the CDR3 is TGCGCCAGCAGCTTGGGACCACAGGGACAGGGGATTGGCTATGGCTACACCTTC. It yields the protein CASSLGPQGQGIGYGYTF.

This chain connects TRBV5-5 to TRBJ2-7; perhaps TRBD2 as D (6 bases). The germline CDR1 and CDR2 sequences are SGHKS and YYEKEE (reference sequence). The CDR3 spans 16 residues. V lost 7 bases and J lost 2, with 22 bases in between. CDR3 amino acids: CASSSGGAVLTYEQYV. The CDR3 DNA sequence: TGTGCCAGCTCATCCGGCGGGGCAGTTCTTACCTACGAGCAGTACGTC.

This chain uses TRBV29-1 with TRBJ1-2; D might be TRBD1 (5 bases). Per germline, CDR1 SQVTM and CDR2 ANQGSEA. V lost 4 bases to trimming and J lost 4 bases, with 13 bases between them. The CDR3 is made up of 13 amino acids. CDR3 region: CSVVDSGAYGYTF. As DNA, the CDR3 is TGCAGCGTTGTTGACAGCGGGGCCTATGGCTACACCTTC.

The chain has TRBV6-5 and TRBJ1-6; perhaps TRBD1 as D (5 bases). The CDR3 totals 14 residues. Between the trimmed V and J ends, which lost 6 bases and 7 bases, there was a span of 13 bases. CDR1 is MNHEY, CDR2 SVGAGI, per germline. This CDR3 is CASRSESGNSPLHF. The CDR3 DNA reads TGTGCCAGCAGGAGCGAATCAGGGAATTCACCCCTCCACTTT.

V and J are TRBV19 and TRBJ1-5, with D unclear. The CDR3 is 13 residues long. V lost 3 bases, J lost 4 bases, and 7 bases lay in between. Germline V gene data show CDR1 as LNHDA and CDR2 as SQIVND (reference sequence). CDR3 DNA sequence: TGTGCCAGTAGTATCGCGGGGAATCAGCCCCAGCATTTT. It yields the protein CASSIAGNQPQHF.

The chain employs TRBV4-2 and TRBJ1-5; the D gene is possibly TRBD1 (5 bases). The V end was cut by 0 bases, the J end by 0 bases, with 15 bases between. The CDR3 totals 18 residues. The germline gives CDR1 LGHNA, CDR2 YNFKEQ. The CDR3 sequence is CASSQDRGGINSNQPQHF. The DNA of the CDR3 is TGTGCCAGCAGCCAAGATCGGGGGGGTATAAATAGCAATCAGCCCCAGCATTTT.

This chain links TRBV2 with TRBJ2-5; 9 bases map to TRBD1. Germline V gene data show CDR1 as SNHLY and CDR2 as FYNNEI. The CDR3 covers 15 residues. The V and J ends lost 5 bases and 5 bases, in that order; junction bases with no gene match: 9. For the CDR3, the DNA is TGTGCCAGCAGTATACAGGGGGCGGTTAGGGAGACCCAGTACTTC. Translated, it gives CASSIQGAVRETQYF.

This chain uses TRBV10-1 with TRBJ1-3, with unresolved D. Germline values: CDR1 WNHNN, CDR2 SYGVQD (reference sequence). This CDR3 region has 13 residues. Between the trimmed V and J ends, which lost 6 bases and 2 bases, there was a span of 8 bases. The CDR3 reads CASSPRAGNTIYF. The CDR3 nucleotides read TGCGCCAGCAGCCCCCGGGCTGGAAACACCATATATTTT.

This clone was counted a few times. The V call is TRBV11-2, the J call TRBJ2-5; no clear D gene. Germline CDR1 SGHAT, CDR2 FQNNGV. CDR3 length: 13 residues. Trimming removed 1 base from V and 4 bases from J, with 7 bases in between. DNA of the CDR3: TGTGCCAGCAGCTTAGCTCCAGGAGAGACCCAGTACTTC. Its protein product is CASSLAPGETQYF.

The rearrangement joins TRBV18 to TRBJ2-1; D perhaps matches TRBD1 (6 bases). Per germline, CDR1 KGHSH and CDR2 LQKENI. The CDR3 length is 13 residues. The V gene lost 6 bases and the J gene lost 4 bases, with 10 bases spanning the gap. CDR3 protein: CASSTGTYNEQFF. CDR3 in DNA: TGTGCCAGCTCGACAGGAACTTACAATGAGCAGTTCTTC.

This chain links TRBV27 with TRBJ1-2; D may be TRBD1 (5 bases). V lost 1 base, J lost 6 bases, and 12 bases lay in between. The CDR3 loop spans 14 amino acids. The germline V gene has CDR1 MNHEY and CDR2 SMNVEV (reference sequence). The CDR3 DNA sequence: TGTGCCAGCAGTTTATTTGGGGGAGGAAATGGCTACACCTTC. Translating gives CASSLFGGGNGYTF.

Remarks on this clone: The sample contains more than one DNA sequence encoding this CDR3. The chain employs TRBV5-8 and TRBJ1-4; D might be TRBD1 (5 bases). V shed 2 bases and J shed 4 bases, with 15 bases lying between them. The germline gives CDR1 SGHTS, CDR2 YDEGEE. The CDR3 consists of 16 residues. CDR3 DNA sequence: TGTGCCAGCAGCTTTCGGGACTTTCTTCTTAATGAAAAACTGTTTTTT. Translated, it gives CASSFRDFLLNEKLFF.

The chain couples TRBV4-1 to TRBJ1-4; TRBD1 matches 10 bases. The CDR3 has 14 amino acids. Germline-derived CDR1 and CDR2 are MGHRA and YSYEKL. V was clipped by 4 bases and J by 8 bases; unmatched bases: 4. CDR3 coding DNA: TGCGCCAGCAGCCGCGGGACAGGGGAGGAAAAACTGTTTTTT. Protein: CASSRGTGEEKLFF.

There are a few counts of this clone. V and J are TRBV7-9 and TRBJ2-5; 12 nucleotides align to TRBD2. V lost 5 bases to trimming and J lost 4 bases; unmatched junction nucleotides: 11. The length of the CDR3 is 17 residues. The V gene's germline CDR1 is SEHNR and CDR2 FQNEAQ (reference sequence). CDR3 sequence (DNA): TGTGCCAGCAGCCCGACTCCAGGACTAGCGGGAAGAGAGACCCAGTACTTC. This sequence encodes CASSPTPGLAGRETQYF.

The chain joins TRBV29-1 to TRBJ2-2; 10 bases map to TRBD1. The length of the CDR3 is 14 residues. V trimming: 7 bases; J trimming: 3 bases; junction bases outside the gene matches: 5. Germline V CDR1 and CDR2: SQVTM, ANQGSEA. CDR3 protein: CSAGTGADTGELFF. The CDR3 region has the DNA TGCAGCGCCGGGACAGGGGCTGACACCGGGGAGCTGTTTTTT.

V and J are TRBV19 and TRBJ2-7; no reliable D call. CDR1 is LNHDA, CDR2 SQIVND, per germline (reference sequence). V was pared by 4 bases and J by 1 base, with 14 bases between. This CDR3 is built from 15 residues. This chain's CDR3 is CASSTPAEESYEQYV. Written as DNA, the CDR3 is TGTGCCAGTAGTACCCCGGCCGAGGAATCCTACGAGCAGTACGTC.